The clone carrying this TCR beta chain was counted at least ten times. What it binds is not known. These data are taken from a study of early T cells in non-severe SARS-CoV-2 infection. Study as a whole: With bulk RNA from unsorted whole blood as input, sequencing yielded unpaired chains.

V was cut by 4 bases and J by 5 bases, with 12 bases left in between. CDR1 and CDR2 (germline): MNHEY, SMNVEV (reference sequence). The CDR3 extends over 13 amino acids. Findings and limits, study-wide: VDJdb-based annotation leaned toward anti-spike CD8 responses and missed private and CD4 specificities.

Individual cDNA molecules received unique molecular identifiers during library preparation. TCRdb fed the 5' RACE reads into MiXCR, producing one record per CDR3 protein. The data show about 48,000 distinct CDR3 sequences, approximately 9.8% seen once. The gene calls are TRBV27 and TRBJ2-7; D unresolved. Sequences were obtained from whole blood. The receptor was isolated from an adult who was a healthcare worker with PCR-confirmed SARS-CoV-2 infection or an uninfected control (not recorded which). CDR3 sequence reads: CASSSLDVNEQYF. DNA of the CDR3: TGTGCCAGCAGTTCCCTGGACGTAAACGAGCAGTACTTC.